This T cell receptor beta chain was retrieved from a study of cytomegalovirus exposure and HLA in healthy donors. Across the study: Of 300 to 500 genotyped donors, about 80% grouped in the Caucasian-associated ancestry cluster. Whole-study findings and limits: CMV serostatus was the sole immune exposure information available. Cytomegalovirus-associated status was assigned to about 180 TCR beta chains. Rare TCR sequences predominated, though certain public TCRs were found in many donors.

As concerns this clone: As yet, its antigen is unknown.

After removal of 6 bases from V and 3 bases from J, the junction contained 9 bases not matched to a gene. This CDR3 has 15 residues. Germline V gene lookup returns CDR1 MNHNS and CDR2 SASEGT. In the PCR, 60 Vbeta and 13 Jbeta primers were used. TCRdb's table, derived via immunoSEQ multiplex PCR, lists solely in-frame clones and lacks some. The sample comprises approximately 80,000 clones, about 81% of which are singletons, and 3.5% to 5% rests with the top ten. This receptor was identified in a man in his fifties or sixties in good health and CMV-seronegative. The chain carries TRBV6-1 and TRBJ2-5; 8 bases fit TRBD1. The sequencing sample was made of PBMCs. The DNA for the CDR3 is TGTGCCAGCAGCGCACGCGGACAGGGTAAAGAGACCCAGTACTTC. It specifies CASSARGQGKETQYF.